Listed here is a single T cell receptor beta chain. Antigen unknown. A read error may produce the germline difference seen at one junction end. Regarding donors, all were healthy bone marrow donors. PCR involved 60 Vbeta and 13 Jbeta primers. Libraries were prepared by immunoSEQ multiplex PCR; TCRdb keeps only in-frame clonotypes and omits some of them. Of under 200,000 clones in the sample, about three quarters were seen once. This specimen comes from a study of cytomegalovirus exposure and HLA in healthy donors. CDR3 size: 12 residues. Germline lookup yields CDR1 SEHNR and CDR2 FQNEAQ (reference sequence). Whole-study findings and limits: According to the study, approximately 150 TCR beta chains were cytomegalovirus-associated. Researchers had no immune exposure information except CMV serostatus available. In a later analysis, an Asian-associated ancestry cluster reportedly showed fewer N-insertions than the roughly 710-donor mean.

Sequencing was carried out using PBMCs. The chain has TRBV7-9 and TRBJ2-7; no firm D call. The TCR sequence derives from a woman between 40 and 55 years old in good health and CMV-seropositive. The DNA of the CDR3 is TGTTCCAGCAGCTTGGGCCAAGTAGAGCAGTACTTC. It specifies CSSSLGQVEQYF.